Given below is one T cell receptor beta chain in context. The authors ran the immunoSEQ assay, v3.0, at survey level. The assay was immunoSEQ multiplex PCR, and TCRdb's table has in-frame clones only and misses some. The sample yields about 21,000 clones, approximately 90% seen once. This specimen comes from a study of long-term antiretroviral therapy in people with HIV. About the study: Samples from the earliest time points predate the 2015 immediate-ART recommendation by about a decade.

The length of the CDR3 is 13 residues. CDR1 is SGHRS and CDR2 is YFSETQ in the germline V gene. Trimming pared 1 base from V and 9 bases from J, leaving 14 bases between. This sequence was found in a man between 60 and 75 years old with HIV. The sample here was unsorted PBMCs, taken 2.3 years after starting antiretroviral therapy. V and J are TRBV5-1 and TRBJ2-7; no clear D. The CDR3 DNA reads as TGCGCCAGCAGCTTGACGTGGCTCGGACGGCAGTACTTC. It translates to CASSLTWLGRQYF.